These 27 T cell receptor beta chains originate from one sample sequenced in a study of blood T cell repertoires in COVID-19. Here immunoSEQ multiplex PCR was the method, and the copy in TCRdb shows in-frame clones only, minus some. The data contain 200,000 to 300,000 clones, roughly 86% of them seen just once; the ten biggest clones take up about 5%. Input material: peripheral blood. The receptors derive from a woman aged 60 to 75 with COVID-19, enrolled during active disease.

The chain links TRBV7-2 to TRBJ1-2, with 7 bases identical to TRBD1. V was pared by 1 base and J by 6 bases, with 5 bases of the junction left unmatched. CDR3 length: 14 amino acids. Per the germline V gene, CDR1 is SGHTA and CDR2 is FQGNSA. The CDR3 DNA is TGTGCCAGCAGCTTAGACGGACAGGAGGATGGCTACACCTTC. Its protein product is CASSLDGQEDGYTF.

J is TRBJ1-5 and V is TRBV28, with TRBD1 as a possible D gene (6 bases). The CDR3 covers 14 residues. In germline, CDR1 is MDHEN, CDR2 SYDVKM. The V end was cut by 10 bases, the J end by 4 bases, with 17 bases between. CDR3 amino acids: CATSRDTRNQPQHF. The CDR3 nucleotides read TGTGCCACCTCTCGGGACACCCGGAATCAGCCCCAGCATTTT.

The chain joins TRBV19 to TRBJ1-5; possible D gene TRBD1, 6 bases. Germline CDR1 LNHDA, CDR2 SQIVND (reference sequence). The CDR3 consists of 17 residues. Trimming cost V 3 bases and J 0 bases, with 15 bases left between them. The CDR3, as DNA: TGTGCCAGTAGTATCCGGCTTGACAGGTATAGCAATCAGCCCCAGCATTTT. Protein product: CASSIRLDRYSNQPQHF.

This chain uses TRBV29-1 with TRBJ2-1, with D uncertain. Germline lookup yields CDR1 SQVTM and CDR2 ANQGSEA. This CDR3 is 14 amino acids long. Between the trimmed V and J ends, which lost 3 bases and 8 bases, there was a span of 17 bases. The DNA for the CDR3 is TGCAGCGTTGAGATCGGGTCTCGTCCCTATGAGCAGTTCTTC. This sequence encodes CSVEIGSRPYEQFF.

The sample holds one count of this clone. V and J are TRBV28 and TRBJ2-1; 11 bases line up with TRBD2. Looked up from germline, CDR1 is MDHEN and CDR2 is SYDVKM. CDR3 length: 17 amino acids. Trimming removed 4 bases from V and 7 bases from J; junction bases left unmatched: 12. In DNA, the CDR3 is TGTGCCAGCAGTTCTTATAGCGGGAGGGCCGATTGGAATGAGCAGTTCTTC. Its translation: CASSSYSGRADWNEQFF. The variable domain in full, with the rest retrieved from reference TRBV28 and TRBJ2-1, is DVKVTQSSRYLVKRTGEKVFLECVQDMDHENMFWYRQDPGLGLRLIYFSYDVKMKEKGDIPEGYSVSREKKERFSLILESASTNQTSMYLCASSSYSGRADWNEQFFGPGTRLTVL.

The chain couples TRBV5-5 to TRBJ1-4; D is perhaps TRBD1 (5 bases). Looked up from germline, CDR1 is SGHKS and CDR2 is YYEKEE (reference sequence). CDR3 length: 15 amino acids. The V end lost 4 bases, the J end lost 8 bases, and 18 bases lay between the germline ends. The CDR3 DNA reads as TGTGCCAGCAGCCCAATCCAGGGTGGAAAGGAAAAACTGTTTTTT. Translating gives CASSPIQGGKEKLFF.

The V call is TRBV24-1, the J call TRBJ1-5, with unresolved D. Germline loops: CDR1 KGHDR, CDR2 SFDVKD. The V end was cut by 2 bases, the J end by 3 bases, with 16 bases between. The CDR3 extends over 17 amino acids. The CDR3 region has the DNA TGTGCCACCAGTGATTACGGGAGAGGCAGTGACAATCAGCCCCAGCATTTT. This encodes CATSDYGRGSDNQPQHF.

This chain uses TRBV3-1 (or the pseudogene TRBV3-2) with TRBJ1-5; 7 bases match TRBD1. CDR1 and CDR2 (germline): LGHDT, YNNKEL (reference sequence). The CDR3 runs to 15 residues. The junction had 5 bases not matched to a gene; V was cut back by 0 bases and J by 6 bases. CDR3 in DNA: TGTGCCAGCAGCCAAGAGAGAGGGGGCCTTCAGCCCCAGCATTTT. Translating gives CASSQERGGLQPQHF.

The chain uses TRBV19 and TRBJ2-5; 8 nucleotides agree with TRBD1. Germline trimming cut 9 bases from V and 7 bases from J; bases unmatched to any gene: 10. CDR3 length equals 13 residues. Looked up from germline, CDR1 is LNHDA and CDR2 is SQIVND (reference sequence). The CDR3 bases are TGTGCCAGCAGGGAGACAGGGGTCGGGACCCAGTACTTC. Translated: CASRETGVGTQYF.

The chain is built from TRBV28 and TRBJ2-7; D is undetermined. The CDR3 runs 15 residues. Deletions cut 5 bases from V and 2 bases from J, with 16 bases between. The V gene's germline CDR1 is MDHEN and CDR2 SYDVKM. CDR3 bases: TGTGCCAGCAGTCCCATTCGGAGTATGACCTACGAGCAGTACTTC. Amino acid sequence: CASSPIRSMTYEQYF.

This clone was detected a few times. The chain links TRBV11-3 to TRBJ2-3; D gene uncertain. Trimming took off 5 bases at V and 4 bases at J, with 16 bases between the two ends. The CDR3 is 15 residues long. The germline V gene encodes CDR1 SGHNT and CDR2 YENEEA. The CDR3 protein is CASSPRFNEADTQYF. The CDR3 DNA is TGTGCCAGCAGCCCCCGGTTTAACGAGGCAGATACGCAGTATTTT.

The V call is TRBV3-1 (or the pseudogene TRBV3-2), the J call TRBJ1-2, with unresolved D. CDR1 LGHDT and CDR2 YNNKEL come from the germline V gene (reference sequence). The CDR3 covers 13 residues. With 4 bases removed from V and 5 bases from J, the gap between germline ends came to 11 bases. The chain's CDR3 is CASSPGRPYGYTF. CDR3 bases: TGTGCCAGCAGCCCGGGGAGGCCTTATGGCTACACCTTC.

The CDR3 DNA reads as TGTGCCAGCAGCTTGGCCCAGGTTTTTTCACCCCTCCACTTT. Residues: CASSLAQVFSPLHF. The V and J genes are TRBV5-6 and TRBJ1-6; D unresolved. Trimming pared 0 bases from V and 9 bases from J, leaving 10 bases between. Germline CDR1 reads SGHDT; CDR2 reads YYEEEE. The CDR3 has 14 residues.

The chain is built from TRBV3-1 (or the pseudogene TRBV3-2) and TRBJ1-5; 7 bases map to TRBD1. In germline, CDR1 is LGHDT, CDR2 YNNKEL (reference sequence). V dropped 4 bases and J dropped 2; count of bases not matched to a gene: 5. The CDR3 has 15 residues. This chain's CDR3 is CASSRGGARNQPQHF. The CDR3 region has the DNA TGTGCCAGCAGCCGAGGGGGCGCTCGCAATCAGCCCCAGCATTTT.

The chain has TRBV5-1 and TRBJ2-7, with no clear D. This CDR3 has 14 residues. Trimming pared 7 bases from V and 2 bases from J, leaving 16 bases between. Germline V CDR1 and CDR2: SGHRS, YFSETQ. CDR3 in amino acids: CASRPEKPTYEQYF. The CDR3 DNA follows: TGCGCCAGCCGGCCGGAGAAGCCGACCTACGAGCAGTACTTC.

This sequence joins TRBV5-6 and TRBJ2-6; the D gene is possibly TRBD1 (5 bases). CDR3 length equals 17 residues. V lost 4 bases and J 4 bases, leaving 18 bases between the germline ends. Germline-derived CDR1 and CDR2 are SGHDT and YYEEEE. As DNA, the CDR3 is TGTGCCAGCAGCGCAATACAGGATCCCTCGGGGGCCAACGTCCTGACTTTC. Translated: CASSAIQDPSGANVLTF.

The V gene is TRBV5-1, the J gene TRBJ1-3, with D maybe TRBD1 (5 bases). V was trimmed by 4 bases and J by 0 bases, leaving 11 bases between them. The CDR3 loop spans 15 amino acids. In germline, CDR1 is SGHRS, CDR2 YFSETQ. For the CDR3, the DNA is TGCGCCAGCAGCATAGCAGGGTCCTCTGGAAACACCATATATTTT. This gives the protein CASSIAGSSGNTIYF.

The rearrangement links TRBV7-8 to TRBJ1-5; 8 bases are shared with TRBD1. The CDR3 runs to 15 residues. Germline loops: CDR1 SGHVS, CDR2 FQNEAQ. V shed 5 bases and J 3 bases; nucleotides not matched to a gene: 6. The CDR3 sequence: CASSPRQGNNQPQHF. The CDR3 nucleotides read TGTGCCAGCAGCCCCCGACAGGGGAACAATCAGCCCCAGCATTTT.

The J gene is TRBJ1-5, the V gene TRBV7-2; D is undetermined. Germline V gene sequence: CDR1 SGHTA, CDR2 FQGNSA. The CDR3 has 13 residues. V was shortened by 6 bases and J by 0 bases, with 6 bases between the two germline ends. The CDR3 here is CASRRDSNQPQHF. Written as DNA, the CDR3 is TGTGCCAGCAGGCGCGATAGCAATCAGCCCCAGCATTTT.

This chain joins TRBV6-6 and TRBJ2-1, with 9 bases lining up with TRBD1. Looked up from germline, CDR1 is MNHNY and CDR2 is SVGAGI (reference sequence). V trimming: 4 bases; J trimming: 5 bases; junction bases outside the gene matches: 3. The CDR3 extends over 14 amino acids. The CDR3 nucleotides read TGTGCCAGCAGTTCCGGGACAGGGAACAATGAGCAGTTCTTC. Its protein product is CASSSGTGNNEQFF.

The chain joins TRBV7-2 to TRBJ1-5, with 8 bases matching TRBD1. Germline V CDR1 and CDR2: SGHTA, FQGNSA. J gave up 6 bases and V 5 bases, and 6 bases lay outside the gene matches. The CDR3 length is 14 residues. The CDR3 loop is CASSPQGVGQPQHF. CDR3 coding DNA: TGTGCCAGCAGCCCACAGGGGGTGGGTCAGCCCCAGCATTTT.

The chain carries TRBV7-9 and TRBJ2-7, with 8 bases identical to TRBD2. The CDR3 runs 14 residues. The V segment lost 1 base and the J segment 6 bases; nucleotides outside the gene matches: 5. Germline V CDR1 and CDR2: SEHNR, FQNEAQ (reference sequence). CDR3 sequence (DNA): TGTGCCAGCAGCTTAGAGCGGGAGACGGGCGAGCAGTACTTC. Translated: CASSLERETGEQYF.

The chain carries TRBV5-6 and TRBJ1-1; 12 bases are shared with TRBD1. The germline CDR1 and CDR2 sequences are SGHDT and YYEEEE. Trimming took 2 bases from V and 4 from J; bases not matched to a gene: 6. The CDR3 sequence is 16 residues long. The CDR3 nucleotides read TGTGCCAGCAGCTTAATGGGGACAGGGGGCTTCACTGAAGCTTTCTTT. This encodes CASSLMGTGGFTEAFF.

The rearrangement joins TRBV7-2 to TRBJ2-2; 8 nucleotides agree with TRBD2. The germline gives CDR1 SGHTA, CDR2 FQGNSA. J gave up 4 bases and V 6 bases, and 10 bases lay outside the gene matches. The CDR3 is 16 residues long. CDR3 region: CASRPPGGAPTGELFF. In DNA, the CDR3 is TGTGCCAGCAGACCCCCCGGGGGGGCGCCCACCGGGGAGCTGTTTTTT. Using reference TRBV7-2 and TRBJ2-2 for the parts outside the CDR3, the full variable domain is GAGVSQSPSNKVTEKGKDVELRCDPISGHTALYWYRQSLGQGLEFLIYFQGNSAPDKSGLPSDRFSAERTGGSVSTLTIQRTQQEDSAVYLCASRPPGGAPTGELFFGEGSRLTVL.

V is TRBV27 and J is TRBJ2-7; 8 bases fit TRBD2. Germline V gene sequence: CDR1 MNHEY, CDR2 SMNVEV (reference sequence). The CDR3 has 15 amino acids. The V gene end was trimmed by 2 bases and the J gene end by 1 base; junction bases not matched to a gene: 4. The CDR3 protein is CASSLGVAGSYEQYF. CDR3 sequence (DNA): TGTGCCAGCAGTTTAGGTGTAGCGGGGTCCTACGAGCAGTACTTC.

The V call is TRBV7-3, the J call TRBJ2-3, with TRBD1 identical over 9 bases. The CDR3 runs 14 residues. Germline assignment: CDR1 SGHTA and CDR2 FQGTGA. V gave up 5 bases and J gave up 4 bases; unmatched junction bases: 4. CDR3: CASSKGQGADTQYF. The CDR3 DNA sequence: TGTGCCAGCAGCAAGGGACAGGGCGCAGATACGCAGTATTTT.

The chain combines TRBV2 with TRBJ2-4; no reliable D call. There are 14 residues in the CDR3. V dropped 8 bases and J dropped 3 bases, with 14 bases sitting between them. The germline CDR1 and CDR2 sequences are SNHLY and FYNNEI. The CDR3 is CASGERTSKNIQYF. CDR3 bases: TGTGCCAGCGGAGAAAGAACGAGCAAAAACATTCAGTACTTC.